A single sample is the source of the 5 T cell receptor beta chains below, sequenced in a study of T cell repertoires in cytomegalovirus infection. TCRdb redid the calling of the reads with MiXCR, one entry per CDR3 protein. This table holds 900,000 to 950,000 distinct CDR3 sequences, around 31% found once. Their antigen targets remain unknown. Material: cultured CD8+ T cells from PBMCs, obtained from culture after CMV antigen stimulation. Receptors originate from a human donor in good health (CMV status not recorded). Some clones in this sample may be carry-over from other donors' samples.

This clonotype was seen a handful of times. The V gene is TRBV6-2 or TRBV6-3, the J gene TRBJ2-1, with D possibly TRBD1 on 5 matching bases. Trimming took 5 bases from V and 3 from J, leaving 11 bases between them. In germline, CDR1 is MNHEY, CDR2 SVGEGT. The CDR3 loop spans 14 amino acids. The chain's CDR3 is CASSETEGYNEQFF. The DNA of the CDR3 is TGTGCCAGCAGTGAGACAGAAGGCTACAATGAGCAGTTCTTC.

This chain joins TRBV19 and TRBJ2-1; 10 bases match TRBD1. The CDR3 totals 16 residues. V lost 5 bases and J lost 2; bases outside the gene matches: 6. CDR1 and CDR2 from the germline V gene are LNHDA and SQIVND (reference sequence). CDR3 sequence (DNA): TGTGCCAGTAGTGTCCGGGACAGGGGACCCTACAATGAGCAGTTCTTC. Its translation: CASSVRDRGPYNEQFF.

This clonotype appeared many times. This chain joins TRBV28 and TRBJ1-1, with D perhaps TRBD1 (6 bases). The CDR3 consists of 14 residues. Trimming cost V 2 bases and J 1 base, with 8 bases left between them. Germline assignment: CDR1 MDHEN and CDR2 SYDVKM. The CDR3 DNA reads as TGTGCCAGCAGTTTACCAGGGGCGAACACTGAAGCTTTCTTT. Its translation: CASSLPGANTEAFF. The whole variable domain, remainder taken from reference TRBV28 and TRBJ1-1, is DVKVTQSSRYLVKRTGEKVFLECVQDMDHENMFWYRQDPGLGLRLIYFSYDVKMKEKGDIPEGYSVSREKKERFSLILESASTNQTSMYLCASSLPGANTEAFFGQGTRLTVV.

The chain combines TRBV12-3 or TRBV12-4 with TRBJ1-2; 8 bases agree with TRBD1. J lost 1 base, V lost 4 bases, and 11 bases had no gene match. The CDR3 extends over 17 amino acids. The CDR3 DNA reads as TGTGCCAGCAGTTCCCCGACAGGGGCGATTTTTAACTATGGCTACACCTTC. This sequence encodes CASSSPTGAIFNYGYTF.

This rearrangement joins TRBV6-1 to TRBJ1-2; D unclear. Germline CDR1 and CDR2: MNHNS and SASEGT. Trimming stripped 1 base from V and 3 bases from J, with 12 bases between. The CDR3 length is 15 residues. The CDR3 loop reads CASSEETDPYYGYTF. The CDR3 DNA is TGTGCCAGCAGTGAAGAAACGGACCCCTACTATGGCTACACCTTC.